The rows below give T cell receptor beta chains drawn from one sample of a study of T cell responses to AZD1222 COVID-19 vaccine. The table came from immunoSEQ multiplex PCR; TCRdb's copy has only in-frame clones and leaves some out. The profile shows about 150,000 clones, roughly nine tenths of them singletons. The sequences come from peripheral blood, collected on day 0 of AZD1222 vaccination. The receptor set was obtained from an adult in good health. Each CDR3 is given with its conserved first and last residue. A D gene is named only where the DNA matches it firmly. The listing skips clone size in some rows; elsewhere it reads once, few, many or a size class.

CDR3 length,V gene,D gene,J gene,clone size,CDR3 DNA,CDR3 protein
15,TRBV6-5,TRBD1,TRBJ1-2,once,TGTGCCAGCAGTTATAGGGGGACAGGGGGCTGGGGCTACACCTTC,CASSYRGTGGWGYTF
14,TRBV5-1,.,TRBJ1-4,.,TGCGCCAGCAGCTTTACAAGGACTAATGAAAAACTGTTTTTT,CASSFTRTNEKLFF
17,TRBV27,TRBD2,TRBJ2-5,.,TGTGCCAGCAGTTGGTCCTGGGGGGAGGGATGGCAAGAGACCCAGTACTTC,CASSWSWGEGWQETQYF
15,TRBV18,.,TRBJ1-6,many,TGTGCCAGCTCACCTAGACAGACGTCGAATTCACCCCTCCACTTT,CASSPRQTSNSPLHF
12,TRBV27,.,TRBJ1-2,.,TGTGCCACCACCACCGCAGGGCGGGGCTACACCTTC,CATTTAGRGYTF
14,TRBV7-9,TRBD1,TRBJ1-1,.,TGTGCCAGCAGCTGGACAGGGGAGAACACTGAAGCTTTCTTT,CASSWTGENTEAFF
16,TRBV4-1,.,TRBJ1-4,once,TGCGCCAGCAGCCAAGATGTCCGGGGCGTCGGGGAAAAACTGTTTTTT,CASSQDVRGVGEKLFF
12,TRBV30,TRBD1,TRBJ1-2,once,TGTGCCTGGGGGGACAGGGTCTATGGCTACACCTTC,CAWGDRVYGYTF
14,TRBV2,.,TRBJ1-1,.,TGTGCCAGCAAAGAGGGGGGACCGAACACTGAAGCTTTCTTT,CASKEGGPNTEAFF
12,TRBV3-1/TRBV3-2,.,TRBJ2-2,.,TGTGCCAGCAGGATCAACACCGGGGAGCTGTTTTTT,CASRINTGELFF
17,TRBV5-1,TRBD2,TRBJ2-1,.,TGCGCCAGCAGCTGGGGGGCTAGCGGGAGGGCCCGGGATGAGCAGTTCTTC,CASSWGASGRARDEQFF
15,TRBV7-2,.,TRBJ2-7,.,TGTGCCAGCAGCTTAGTGCCCGAAAGCTCCTACGAGCAGTACTTC,CASSLVPESSYEQYF
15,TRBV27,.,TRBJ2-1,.,TGTGCCAGCAGAAGTGGGTCCGCCTCCTACAATGAGCAGTTCTTC,CASRSGSASYNEQFF
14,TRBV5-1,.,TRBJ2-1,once,TGCGCCAGCAGCACGGGTCCCCCCGGAGGTGAGCAGTTCTTC,CASSTGPPGGEQFF
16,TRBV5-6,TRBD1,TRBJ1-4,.,TGTGCCAGCAGCTTGGGCACCGGGACAGCGAATGAAAAACTGTTTTTT,CASSLGTGTANEKLFF
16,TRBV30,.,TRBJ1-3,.,TGTGCCTGGAGCTTGCGGAGTGGCGGGGTAGGAAACACCATATATTTT,CAWSLRSGGVGNTIYF
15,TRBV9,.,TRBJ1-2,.,TGTGCCAGCAGCGTAGGGGGAGAAGTCAACTATGGCTACACCTTC,CASSVGGEVNYGYTF
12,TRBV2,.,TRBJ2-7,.,TGTGCCAGCAGCCCGGGTCCCTACGAGCAGTACTTC,CASSPGPYEQYF
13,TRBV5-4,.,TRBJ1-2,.,TGTGCCAGCAGCTTATGGAACGGGGGTGGCTACACCTTC,CASSLWNGGGYTF
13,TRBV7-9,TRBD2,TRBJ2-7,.,TGTGCCAGCAGCACGGGACTAGTCGGCGAGCAGTACTTC,CASSTGLVGEQYF
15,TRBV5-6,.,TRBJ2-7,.,TGTGCCAGCAGCTTGGCCGGGGGCTACTCCTACGAGCAGTACTTC,CASSLAGGYSYEQYF
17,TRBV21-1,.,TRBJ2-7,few,TGTGCCAGCAGGGGGTGCGCAGACCGGGCGGGGCTCTACGAGCAGTACTTC,CASRGCADRAGLYEQYF
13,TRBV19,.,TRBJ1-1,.,TGTGCCAGTAGTGCCCGACAGACCACTGAAGCTTTCTTT,CASSARQTTEAFF
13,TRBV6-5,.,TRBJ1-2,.,TGTGCCAGCAGACCATCGATCGGTCATGGCTACACCTTC,CASRPSIGHGYTF
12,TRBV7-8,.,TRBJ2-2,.,TGTGCCAGCAGCCCAGGTACCGGGGAGCTGTTTTTT,CASSPGTGELFF
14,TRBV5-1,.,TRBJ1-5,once,TGCGCCAGCAGCTTGGAGGGCGGTAATCAGCCCCAGCATTTT,CASSLEGGNQPQHF
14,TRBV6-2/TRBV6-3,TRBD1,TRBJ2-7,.,TGTGCCAGCAGCCAACCGACAGGGGGCCACGAGCAGTACTTC,CASSQPTGGHEQYF
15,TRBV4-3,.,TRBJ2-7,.,TGCGCCAGCAGCCAATATTTTTTAAGCTCCTACGAGCAGTACTTC,CASSQYFLSSYEQYF
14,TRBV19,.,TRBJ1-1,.,TGTGCCAGTAGTAGGACCACAGGGTGGACTGAAGCTTTCTTT,CASSRTTGWTEAFF
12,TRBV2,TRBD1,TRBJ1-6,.,TGTGCCGCTAGACAGGGAGACTCACCCCTCCACTTT,CAARQGDSPLHF
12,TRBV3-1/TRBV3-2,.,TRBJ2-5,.,TGTGCCAGCAGCCAAGATTGGGAGACCCAGTACTTC,CASSQDWETQYF
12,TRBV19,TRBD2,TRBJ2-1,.,TGTGCCACGAGCGGGAGGTTGAATGAGCAGTTCTTC,CATSGRLNEQFF
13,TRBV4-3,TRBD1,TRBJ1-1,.,TGCGCCAGCAGCCGAACGACAGGGACCGAAGCTTTCTTT,CASSRTTGTEAFF
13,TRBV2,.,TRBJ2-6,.,TGTGCCAGCACCGAGGCTGGGGCCAACGTCCTGACTTTC,CASTEAGANVLTF
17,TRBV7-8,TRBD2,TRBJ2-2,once,TGTGCCAGCAGCTTTAATCCAACTAGCGGGAGGACCGGGGAGCTGTTTTTT,CASSFNPTSGRTGELFF
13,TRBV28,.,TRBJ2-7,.,TGTGCCAGCATTCGAGGGCGAACCTACGAGCAGTACTTC,CASIRGRTYEQYF
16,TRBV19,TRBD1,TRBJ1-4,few,TGTGCCAGTAGTCCCGGCAGGGGACAGGCTAATGAAAAACTGTTTTTT,CASSPGRGQANEKLFF